This T cell receptor (beta chain) was sequenced in a study of T cells in Graves' hyperthyroidism and ophthalmopathy (dated by TCRdb to about 2019). With regard to the full study: Peripheral blood was sampled at the time of initial diagnosis, prior to any treatment. The paper reports TCR Vbeta CDR3 sequencing of about 140 peripheral blood samples: 43 ophthalmopathy, under 80 hyperthyroidism and around 17 progressor patients. In roughly six Graves' hyperthyroidism patients, the study also compared T-cell repertoires from thyroid tissue with T-cell repertoires from blood. TCR V-J signatures able to tell the groups apart were searched for in a discovery cohort of around 95 patients, of whom 43 had Graves' ophthalmopathy and around 56 had stable Graves' hyperthyroidism. Prospective prediction of ophthalmopathy was tested in an independent validation cohort of under 20 hyperthyroidism patients and 15 to 17 patients who later progressed to ophthalmopathy. The roughly 100 discovery patients were divided at random into training and test sets in a 7:3 ratio. Once sampling was done, hyperthyroidism patients were given methimazole at a starting dose of 30 mg daily, whereas ophthalmopathy patients were given high-dose intravenous methylprednisolone. General findings and caveats noted by the study authors: In validation, the model predicted progression to ophthalmopathy a median of around six months before onset, with over 55% sensitivity and 72.22% specificity. Sample size was not statistically predetermined, and blinding of investigators to group allocation was not performed. Blood samples also contained most of the expanded thyroid clonotypes (frequency above 0.001), which suggests that blood repertoires may reflect thyroid immune responses. Ophthalmopathy was separated from stable hyperthyroidism by a 13 V-J signature model, with approximately 90% sensitivity and about 81% specificity obtained in cross-validation and 80%/75% obtained in testing.

Ophthalmopathy patients had moderately to severely active disease, with a Clinical Activity Score of 3 or more, a NOSPECS grade of 4 or more, and a disease duration of less than 3 months. Patients with uncontrolled infections, other autoimmune diseases, pregnancy or lactation were excluded. Diagnoses were based on clinical symptoms, serum thyroxine and TRAb, thyroid ultrasound and orbital computed tomography. PBMCs were isolated from about 9.1 ml of fresh peripheral blood by Ficoll-Paque density gradient centrifugation. Trizol reagent was used to extract total RNA, and RNA quality was then checked on an Agilent 2100 Bioanalyzer. From the cysteine through the phenylalanine, the CDR3 covers 17 amino acids. The retained sequence is limited to the CDR3, 51 bases, with the frame set at the first base. V lost 2 bases and J lost 2 bases; the stretch between them is 21 bases long. For CDR1 and CDR2, the germline V gene (reference sequence) lists GTSNPN and SVGIG.

Amplification of TCR beta CDR3 regions was carried out from RNA transcripts. The first round of RT-PCR for the TCR CDR3 was performed with the HTBI primer set and the Qiagen OneStep RT-PCR kit. A second multiplex PCR round built the libraries, followed by size selection and purification. Libraries were sequenced paired-end with 100 bp reads on an Illumina HiSeq2000. Turning to the authors' computational methods: SOAPnuke was used to process the raw data, removing reads that contained adapters or uncalled bases, had a mean Phred below 15, or lacked an exact match to the constant primer or identifier. COPE v1.2.5 was used to merge the high-quality paired reads, and each unique nucleotide sequence was defined as a clonotype. MiTCR v1.1 was used to align the clonotypes against IMGT TRBV, TRBD and TRBJ reference segments. Analysis was restricted to V-J combinations with a frequency above 0.0001, which covered about 99% of repertoires. A TCS score was defined as the ratio between F50 (clonal expansion) and ExV (chaos), using BLOSUM62-based TCRdist between CDR3 peptides within each V-J. Welch's t-statistics and random forest reduced 514 V-J features to 10 to 15, which were used in a naive Bayes classifier (R e1071). TCRdb reanalyzed the raw reads on its own, using fastp at Q25 for trimming and MiXCR for clone calling, and kept in-frame beta chains. When rows share a CDR3 protein, they turn into one entry using the most common DNA and genes. These V and J calls derive from TCRdb rather than the authors' analysis. For this sample there are a few hundred thousand distinct CDR3 sequences; around 15% appear just once. The top ten hold roughly 21% of the sample.

This clonotype was detected many times. It has no known antigen specificity. Per-base quality was not reported, and no clone a single base away is much larger than it. This receptor chain uses TRBV30 and TRBJ1-2, with a weak D call of TRBD1 (6 bases match). The source is a woman aged 25 to 39 with Graves' ophthalmopathy. What was sequenced was blood. This receptor has the CDR3 CAWSPWGGEVLNYGYTF. The DNA sequence follows: TGTGCCTGGAGTCCATGGGGGGGCGAAGTATTGAACTATGGCTACACCTTC.